These 28 T cell receptor beta chains originate from one sample sequenced in a study of blood T cell repertoires in COVID-19. Sequencing used immunoSEQ multiplex PCR; TCRdb keeps in-frame clones, though not all of them. The table records hundreds of thousands of clones, about four fifths of them present only once. The sample taken for sequencing was peripheral blood. These receptors were collected from a woman between 45 and 65 years old who had recovered from COVID-19.

The chain joins TRBV6-4 to TRBJ2-1, with TRBD2 identical over 7 bases. V was clipped by 6 bases and J by 12 bases; unmatched bases: 8. Germline loops: CDR1 MRHNA, CDR2 SNTAGT. This CDR3 region has 12 residues. The chain's CDR3 is CASSGTGGPQFF. The CDR3 DNA reads TGTGCCAGCAGCGGAACGGGAGGCCCGCAGTTCTTC.

The chain links TRBV2 to TRBJ2-1; 14 bases are shared with TRBD2. CDR1 SNHLY and CDR2 FYNNEI come from the germline V gene. This CDR3 has 16 amino acids. J was trimmed by 4 bases and V by 6 bases; bases with no gene match: 5. CDR3 sequence (DNA): TGTGCCAGCAGACGACTAGCGGGAGGGAGATACAATGAGCAGTTCTTC. Amino acid sequence: CASRRLAGGRYNEQFF.

Regarding this clone: At the DNA level, this CDR3 is encoded by other sequences in the same sample as well. V is TRBV6-6 and J is TRBJ2-2; TRBD2 matches 14 bases. V trimming: 5 bases; J trimming: 5 bases; junction bases outside the gene matches: 7. The CDR3 length is 17 residues. Germline CDR1 reads MNHNY; CDR2 reads SVGAGI (reference sequence). The CDR3 coding sequence is TGTGCCAGCAGTCCACTTGGACTAGCGGGAGGTACCGGGGAGCTGTTTTTT. It codes for CASSPLGLAGGTGELFF.

This sequence joins TRBV4-3 and TRBJ2-7, with 8 bases that match TRBD2. J was trimmed by 0 bases and V by 3 bases; bases with no gene match: 4. The CDR3 sequence is 15 residues long. Germline V gives CDR1 LGHNA, CDR2 YSLEER. CDR3 in amino acids: CASSQESGSSYEQYF. The CDR3 nucleotides are TGCGCCAGCAGCCAGGAGAGCGGGAGCTCCTACGAGCAGTACTTC.

This clone was recorded once. The chain uses TRBV9 and TRBJ2-5, with D tentatively TRBD1 (6 bases). This CDR3 region has 15 residues. V gave up 4 bases and J gave up 0 bases, with 13 bases separating them. CDR1 is SGDLS and CDR2 is YYNGEE in the germline V gene. CDR3 sequence reads: CASSPRTAYQETQYF. The CDR3 region has the DNA TGTGCCAGCAGCCCCCGGACAGCGTACCAAGAGACCCAGTACTTC. The whole variable domain, remainder taken from reference TRBV9 and TRBJ2-5, is DSGVTQTPKHLITATGQRVTLRCSPRSGDLSVYWYQQSLDQGLQFLIQYYNGEERAKGNILERFSAQQFPDLHSELNLSSLELGDSALYFCASSPRTAYQETQYFGPGTRLLVL.

This chain uses TRBV3-1 (or the pseudogene TRBV3-2) with TRBJ1-6, with D unclear. This CDR3 is 13 amino acids long. Trimming shortened V by 3 bases and J by 7 bases, and 7 bases separated the two germline ends. CDR1 and CDR2 from the germline V gene are LGHDT and YNNKEL (reference sequence). For the CDR3, the DNA is TGTGCCAGCAGCCAGGCAGGAAATTCACCCCTCCACTTT. This translates into CASSQAGNSPLHF.

V and J are TRBV6-2 or TRBV6-3 and TRBJ1-4, with D possibly matching TRBD1 (5 bases). The CDR3 totals 15 residues. Trimming took off 5 bases at V and 10 bases at J, with 20 bases between the two ends. Per germline, CDR1 MNHEY and CDR2 SVGEGT. The DNA for the CDR3 is TGTGCCAGCAGTACCTACAGGACCGGTCTCGGAAAACTGTTTTTT. It yields the protein CASSTYRTGLGKLFF.

The chain joins TRBV7-6 to TRBJ2-7, with TRBD1 matching over 9 bases. The V gene end was trimmed by 5 bases and the J gene end by 4 bases; junction bases not matched to a gene: 9. The CDR3 is 15 amino acids. CDR1 is SGHVS, CDR2 FNYEAQ, per germline. Here the CDR3 DNA reads TGTGCCAGCAGCCTCCGGGACAGGGCGGAGTACGAGCAGTACTTC. Translating gives CASSLRDRAEYEQYF.

The CDR3 protein is CASGPGQGNYGYTF. In DNA, the CDR3 is TGTGCCAGCGGCCCCGGGCAGGGGAACTATGGCTACACCTTC. The gene calls are TRBV7-3 and TRBJ1-2, with D tentatively TRBD1 (6 bases). Between the trimmed V and J ends, which lost 8 bases and 2 bases, there was a span of 15 bases. From germline, CDR1 is SGHTA and CDR2 FQGTGA. The CDR3 runs 14 residues.

The chain has TRBV5-1 and TRBJ2-7, with a possible D match to TRBD1 (6 bases). From germline, CDR1 is SGHRS and CDR2 YFSETQ. V lost 4 bases and J lost 2, with 16 bases in between. CDR3 length: 15 amino acids. CDR3 amino acids: CASSPGTPRTYEQYF. CDR3 bases: TGCGCCAGCAGCCCAGGGACACCTAGGACCTACGAGCAGTACTTC.

This clone was counted only a few times. This chain uses TRBV19 with TRBJ2-5, with D possibly being TRBD2 (6 bases). The germline gives CDR1 LNHDA, CDR2 SQIVND (reference sequence). Trimming took 3 bases from V and 4 from J, leaving 12 bases between them. CDR3 length: 14 residues. Here the CDR3 reads CASSIRAGGETQYF. CDR3 nucleotides: TGTGCCAGTAGTATCAGGGCCGGGGGAGAGACCCAGTACTTC.

CDR3 DNA sequence: TGTGCCAGCAGGAGACAGAGCAATCAGCCCCAGCATTTT. Its protein product is CASRRQSNQPQHF. The V call is TRBV12-3 or TRBV12-4, the J call TRBJ1-5, with D possibly TRBD1 on 5 matching bases. There are 13 residues in the CDR3. V dropped 6 bases and J dropped 1 base, with 7 bases sitting between them.

The chain couples TRBV6-5 to TRBJ1-2; TRBD1 agrees at 8 bases. The CDR3 has 15 amino acids. With 0 bases clipped from V and 7 bases from J, the junction kept 7 bases outside the gene matches. The germline gives CDR1 MNHEY, CDR2 SVGAGI. CDR3 DNA: TGTGCCAGCAGTTACTCCCGGACAGGGAAGTTTGGCTACACCTTC. This encodes CASSYSRTGKFGYTF.

V usage is TRBV6-5 and J usage is TRBJ1-6; D gene ambiguous. The CDR3 covers 13 residues. Per the germline V gene, CDR1 is MNHEY and CDR2 is SVGAGI. With 0 bases removed from V and 9 bases from J, the gap between germline ends came to 6 bases. CDR3 residues: CASSYSRSSPLHF. CDR3 coding DNA: TGTGCCAGCAGTTACTCGAGGAGTTCACCCCTCCACTTT.

The rearrangement joins TRBV29-1 to TRBJ2-1; 7 nucleotides line up with TRBD2. Germline CDR1 and CDR2: SQVTM and ANQGSEA. Unmatched junction bases numbered 4, after V lost 7 bases and J lost 1 base. This CDR3 region has 13 residues. CDR3 in amino acids: CSAGGGSYNEQFF. In nucleotides, the CDR3 is TGCAGCGCGGGGGGAGGATCCTACAATGAGCAGTTCTTC.

This rearrangement joins TRBV3-1 (or the pseudogene TRBV3-2) to TRBJ1-2; D is possibly TRBD1 (6 bases). Germline CDR1 and CDR2: LGHDT and YNNKEL (reference sequence). Trimming shortened V by 7 bases and J by 10 bases, and 13 bases separated the two germline ends. CDR3 size: 11 residues. The CDR3 region has the DNA TGTGCCAGCACCGCGGGGGGGGCCTACACCTTC. It yields the protein CASTAGGAYTF.

This chain links TRBV10-2 with TRBJ1-5; 7 nucleotides agree with TRBD1. Germline trimming cut 2 bases from V and 0 bases from J; bases unmatched to any gene: 7. This CDR3 has 17 amino acids. Germline CDR1 is WSHSY and CDR2 is SAAADI. CDR3 loop: CASSERGDRNSNQPQHF. The CDR3 DNA reads as TGCGCCAGCAGTGAGAGGGGGGACAGAAATAGCAATCAGCCCCAGCATTTT.

The table lists this clone with a few counts. This rearrangement joins TRBV7-9 to TRBJ2-7, with D possibly matching TRBD1 (6 bases). The V gene lost 7 bases and the J gene lost 6 bases, with 13 bases spanning the gap. Germline V lookup: CDR1 SEHNR, CDR2 FQNEAQ (reference sequence). The CDR3 totals 12 residues. CDR3 coding DNA: TGTGCCAGCACTCCACTAGGGGGCGAGCAGTACTTC. The encoded protein is CASTPLGGEQYF.

The V gene is TRBV7-9, the J gene TRBJ2-7; 7 bases fit TRBD2. The CDR3 totals 15 residues. From germline, CDR1 is SEHNR and CDR2 FQNEAQ (reference sequence). Germline trimming cut 5 bases from V and 3 bases from J; bases unmatched to any gene: 10. The CDR3 sequence is CASSHPLAAIYEQYF. The CDR3 DNA follows: TGTGCCAGCAGCCACCCGCTAGCGGCAATCTACGAGCAGTACTTC.

This clone was detected only once. The rearrangement uses TRBV6-6 and TRBJ1-6; D remains ambiguous. The CDR3 sequence is 16 residues long. V was shortened by 0 bases and J by 0 bases, with 6 bases between the two germline ends. Germline V gives CDR1 MNHNY, CDR2 SVGAGI (reference sequence). The CDR3 here is CASSYSESSYNSPLHF. CDR3 DNA sequence: TGTGCCAGCAGTTACTCGGAGAGCTCCTATAATTCACCCCTCCACTTT.

This sequence joins TRBV28 and TRBJ1-4, with D possibly TRBD1 on 5 matching bases. Between the trimmed V and J ends, which lost 8 bases and 14 bases, there was a span of 18 bases. The CDR3 loop spans 12 amino acids. Germline CDR1 is MDHEN and CDR2 is SYDVKM. The CDR3 loop reads CASYYPGGRLFF. In nucleotides, the CDR3 is TGTGCCAGCTACTACCCGGGGGGACGCCTGTTTTTT. Using reference TRBV28 and TRBJ1-4 for the parts outside the CDR3, the full variable domain is DVKVTQSSRYLVKRTGEKVFLECVQDMDHENMFWYRQDPGLGLRLIYFSYDVKMKEKGDIPEGYSVSREKKERFSLILESASTNQTSMYLCASYYPGGRLFFGSGTQLSVL.

V and J are TRBV28 and TRBJ2-6; possibly TRBD1 for D (6 bases). The CDR3 is made up of 18 amino acids. Germline loops: CDR1 MDHEN, CDR2 SYDVKM. Trimming removed 6 bases at V and 2 bases at J, with 20 bases between. The CDR3 region is CASSRLTGKVAGANVLTF. The CDR3 DNA reads as TGTGCCAGCAGCCGACTTACAGGGAAGGTAGCTGGGGCCAACGTCCTGACTTTC.

V usage is TRBV25-1 and J usage is TRBJ1-5; the match to TRBD1 covers 9 bases. The junction had 5 bases not matched to a gene; V was cut back by 3 bases and J by 5 bases. CDR3 length: 15 residues. Per germline, CDR1 MGHDK and CDR2 SYGVNS. The CDR3 protein is CASSDDRGIDQPQHF. CDR3 bases: TGTGCCAGCAGTGACGACAGGGGGATCGATCAGCCCCAGCATTTT.

The chain combines TRBV28 with TRBJ1-6, with TRBD1 matching over 8 bases. This CDR3 has 19 residues. V shed 3 bases and J 9 bases; nucleotides not matched to a gene: 19. Germline CDR1 is MDHEN and CDR2 is SYDVKM. The CDR3 sequence is CASSFYRTGRILWGSPLHF. The CDR3, as DNA: TGTGCCAGCAGTTTTTATAGGACAGGGAGGATCCTTTGGGGTTCACCCCTCCACTTT.

The chain couples TRBV27 to TRBJ2-2, with 7 bases identical to TRBD1. There are 12 residues in the CDR3. The J segment lost 7 bases and the V segment lost 5 bases, leaving 1 base of the junction unmatched. Looked up from germline, CDR1 is MNHEY and CDR2 is SMNVEV (reference sequence). The CDR3 region has the DNA TGTGCCAGCAGTCAGGGGGTCGGGGAGCTGTTTTTT. Translation gives CASSQGVGELFF.

The chain is built from TRBV9 and TRBJ2-6; tentatively, D is TRBD1 (5 bases). Trimming shortened V by 4 bases and J by 0 bases, and 8 bases separated the two germline ends. CDR3 size: 15 residues. The V gene's germline CDR1 is SGDLS and CDR2 YYNGEE. The CDR3 DNA reads TGTGCCAGCAGCCCTACAGGCTCTGGGGCCAACGTCCTGACTTTC. This translates into CASSPTGSGANVLTF.

The chain combines TRBV18 with TRBJ2-7; TRBD1 aligns across 7 bases. The CDR3 spans 15 residues. Germline-derived CDR1 and CDR2 are KGHSH and LQKENI. V gave up 4 bases and J gave up 7 bases; unmatched junction bases: 13. CDR3 sequence (DNA): TGTGCCAGCTCACAGGACAGGTTCTCTCCGGGGGAGCAGTACTTC. Translating gives CASSQDRFSPGEQYF. The full variable domain, in which reference TRBV18 and TRBJ2-7 provide the parts outside the CDR3, is NAGVMQNPRHLVRRRGQEARLRCSPMKGHSHVYWYRQLPEEGLKFMVYLQKENIIDESGMPKERFSAEFPKEGPSILRIQQVVRGDSAAYFCASSQDRFSPGEQYFGPGTRLTVT.

The chain carries TRBV19 and TRBJ2-2; TRBD1 agrees at 7 bases. The CDR3 length is 16 residues. Unmatched junction bases numbered 8, after V lost 5 bases and J lost 2 bases. Per the germline V gene, CDR1 is LNHDA and CDR2 is SQIVND (reference sequence). Here the CDR3 reads CASSPLGTVNTGELFF. CDR3 DNA sequence: TGTGCCAGTAGTCCCCTTGGGACAGTTAACACCGGGGAGCTGTTTTTT.